This T cell receptor beta chain is drawn from a study of T cell changes during pregnancy in multiple sclerosis. Germline V gene sequence: CDR1 ENHRY, CDR2 SYGVKD. The CDR3 contains 13 residues. Between the trimmed V and J ends, which lost 2 bases and 0 bases, there was a span of 5 bases. Generated by immunoSEQ multiplex PCR, the TCRdb table keeps only in-frame clones and is missing some. This table has about 40,000 clones, 90% appearing once. This clone was detected only once. The sample here was CD4+ T cells from peripheral blood mononuclear cells, taken in the third trimester of pregnancy. J is TRBJ2-7 and V is TRBV10-3, with unresolved D. The receptor comes from a female donor with multiple sclerosis, enrolled in a pregnancy study. For the CDR3, the DNA is TGTGCCATCAGTGAGAAAGCCTCCTACGAGCAGTACTTC. Its translation: CAISEKASYEQYF.